This paragraph reports one T cell receptor (beta chain). Its specificity is not known. Germline V gives CDR1 MNHEY, CDR2 SVGAGI. The CDR3 loop spans 13 amino acids. The sample originates from a study of T cells expressing NK-cell markers. Study background: Each TCR beta repertoire originated in sorted T cells that were CD3+CD56+NKG2C+, CD3+CD56+NKG2C- or CD3+CD56-NKG2C+. Seven HCMV-seropositive donors and one seronegative donor made up the eight sequenced donors. Findings and limits, study-wide: The share of CD8+ T cells held by dominant NKG2C+ clonotypes was about 1.0-7.5% in about 6 donors.

Reprocessing the 5' RACE reads, TCRdb reports a single entry for every CDR3 protein and omits DNA. The listing contains about 400,000 distinct CDR3 sequences. The sequence came from a woman aged 45-60 years in good health. The sequenced sample consisted of blood T cells: a sorted CD56 or NKG2C T cell subset, CD4+ or CD8+ T cells, or bulk PBMC T cells (not recorded which). The chain is built from TRBV6-5 and TRBJ2-1; the D call from TCRdb, TRBD2, cannot be confirmed without DNA. The CDR3 is CASSLLTRGEQFF.